This is a list of T cell receptor beta chains from one sample in a study of cytomegalovirus exposure and HLA in healthy donors. The data were produced by immunoSEQ multiplex PCR, yet TCRdb's version contains in-frame clones alone and is incomplete. Among under 200,000 clones, 80% to 90% were seen once, and the ten largest hold 2% to 2.5%. The sequencing input was PBMCs. These receptors all stem from a young woman in good health and CMV-seronegative. CDR3s include the opening cysteine and the closing phenylalanine or tryptophan. Fields, in order: V gene, clone size, D gene, J gene, CDR3 DNA, CDR3 protein. A D gene is named only where the DNA matches it firmly. A row's size may be missing; if present it is once, few, many or a size class.

V: TRBV29-1
size: NA
D: NA
J: TRBJ1-2
DNA: TGCAGCGTTGGGCAGTCCGACTATGGCTACACCTTC
CDR3: CSVGQSDYGYTF

V: TRBV27
size: few
D: NA
J: TRBJ2-7
DNA: TGTGCCAGCAGTTACTCGACTAGCTCCTACGAGCAGTACTTC
CDR3: CASSYSTSSYEQYF

V: TRBV6-6
size: NA
D: TRBD2
J: TRBJ2-5
DNA: TGTGCCAGCAGTCTTAGGCGGCGGGAGGAGACCCAGTACTTC
CDR3: CASSLRRREETQYF

V: TRBV19
size: NA
D: NA
J: TRBJ1-2
DNA: TGTGCCAGTAAAGGGAAATCCACGGGGGGCGGCTACACCTTC
CDR3: CASKGKSTGGGYTF

V: TRBV4-1
size: NA
D: NA
J: TRBJ2-3
DNA: TGCGCCAGCAGCCTCAAGTCCTCCGAGACAGATACGCAGTATTTT
CDR3: CASSLKSSETDTQYF

V: TRBV7-6
size: NA
D: NA
J: TRBJ2-1
DNA: TGTGCCAGCAGCTTAAGTGTCGGTGAGCAGTTCTTC
CDR3: CASSLSVGEQFF

V: TRBV5-4
size: NA
D: NA
J: TRBJ2-2
DNA: TGTGCCAGCAGCTCTTGGGCCTCCGAGGGGGAGCTGTTTTTT
CDR3: CASSSWASEGELFF

V: TRBV4-1
size: few
D: NA
J: TRBJ1-2
DNA: TGCGCCAGCAGCCAAGTCGGGGGAGGGGACGGCTACACCTTC
CDR3: CASSQVGGGDGYTF

V: TRBV30
size: NA
D: NA
J: TRBJ1-2
DNA: TGTGCCTGGAGTGGAGGTAGCCCTGGCTACACCTTC
CDR3: CAWSGGSPGYTF

V: TRBV7-9
size: NA
D: TRBD2
J: TRBJ2-7
DNA: TGTGCCAGCAGCGCAGGAGGGAGGGCCCTCCCGGGTACCCACGAGCAGTACTTC
CDR3: CASSAGGRALPGTHEQYF

V: TRBV5-1
size: NA
D: NA
J: TRBJ1-1
DNA: TGCGCCAGCAGCTTTTCAGGACAGAGGAACACTGAAGCTTTCTTT
CDR3: CASSFSGQRNTEAFF

V: TRBV4-1
size: NA
D: NA
J: TRBJ1-2
DNA: TGCGCCAGCAGCCAATCAACAGGGCTGGGAGGCTACACCTTC
CDR3: CASSQSTGLGGYTF

V: TRBV9
size: NA
D: NA
J: TRBJ1-2
DNA: TGTGCCAGCAGCGTAGCGGCAGGGGATGGCTACACCTTC
CDR3: CASSVAAGDGYTF

V: TRBV12-5
size: few
D: TRBD2
J: TRBJ2-7
DNA: TGTGCTAGTGGTTTAACTAGCGGGAGGGCCTCCTACGAGCAGTACTTC
CDR3: CASGLTSGRASYEQYF